This T cell receptor beta chain was identified in a study of cytomegalovirus exposure and HLA in healthy donors. Study results and caveats: It was confirmed in vitro that a few of the CMV-associated chains were specific for CMV antigens. A later analysis showed that HLA-associated TCR beta chains had undergone more clonal expansion than equally common others.

PCR used 60 Vbeta primers and 13 Jbeta primers. The method was immunoSEQ multiplex PCR; TCRdb's version includes in-frame clones alone and lacks a portion of them. The sample holds over 85,000 clones, 60% to 80% seen once. The study sampled nominally healthy donors, though unrecorded immune exposures were likely. As for this clone: The target antigen is unknown. The junction departs from germline at one end; a sequencing error may be responsible.

The specimen was PBMCs. The TCR comes from a man aged 35 to 55 in good health and CMV-seronegative.

The CDR3 nucleotides read TGTGCTAGCAGCCCGGGACAGGGAGAGACCCAGTACTTC. Translated, it gives CASSPGQGETQYF. The V and J genes are TRBV7-7 and TRBJ2-5; 9 nucleotides match TRBD1. This CDR3 is built from 13 residues. Per the germline V gene, CDR1 is SSHAT and CDR2 is FNYEAQ (reference sequence).